The 32 T cell receptor beta chains listed next were all sequenced from one sample in a study of blood T cell repertoires in COVID-19. The table came from immunoSEQ multiplex PCR; TCRdb's copy has only in-frame clones and leaves some out. The profile covers around 230,000 clones, with about 83% appearing a single time and about 8.1% taken by the ten largest. Sequencing was done on a sample of peripheral blood. Every receptor here comes from a woman aged 45-59 years with acute or convalescent COVID-19.

This chain connects TRBV30 to TRBJ2-5; D uncertain. Trimming removed 6 bases at V and 5 bases at J, with 10 bases between. Germline lookup yields CDR1 GTSNPN and CDR2 SVGIG (reference sequence). CDR3 length equals 11 residues. The CDR3 protein is CACSSEETQYF. CDR3 bases: TGTGCCTGTTCCTCGGAGGAGACCCAGTACTTC.

This chain connects TRBV15 to TRBJ2-1; 7 nucleotides align to TRBD2. From germline, CDR1 is LNHNV and CDR2 YYDKDF (reference sequence). This CDR3 spans 14 amino acids. V lost 8 bases and J lost 7; bases outside the gene matches: 11. This CDR3 is CATGPGLSTNEQFF. CDR3 nucleotide sequence: TGTGCCACCGGACCGGGACTATCGACGAATGAGCAGTTCTTC. Full variable domain (remainder filled in from reference TRBV15 and TRBJ2-1): DAMVIQNPRYQVTQFGKPVTLSCSQTLNHNVMYWYQQKSSQAPKLLFHYYDKDFNNEADTPDNFQSRRPNTSFCFLDIRSPGLGDTAMYLCATGPGLSTNEQFFGPGTRLTVL.

The chain combines TRBV14 with TRBJ1-4; D ambiguous. The germline V gene has CDR1 SGHDN and CDR2 FVKESK. V was shortened by 5 bases and J by 5 bases, with 15 bases between the two germline ends. The CDR3 contains 15 residues. In nucleotides, the CDR3 is TGTGCCAGCAGCGCCTACCCCGGGAAGAATGAAAAACTGTTTTTT. Encoded protein: CASSAYPGKNEKLFF.

This clone was recorded only once. The chain is built from TRBV15 and TRBJ1-5, with 7 bases matching TRBD1. V trimming: 4 bases; J trimming: 11 bases; junction bases outside the gene matches: 17. The CDR3 spans 16 residues. Per the germline V gene, CDR1 is LNHNV and CDR2 is YYDKDF (reference sequence). CDR3 amino acids: CATSKSPTTGWVAQHF. The CDR3 DNA follows: TGTGCCACCAGCAAATCCCCTACGACAGGGTGGGTAGCCCAGCATTTT. The full variable domain, completed using reference TRBV15 and TRBJ1-5, is DAMVIQNPRYQVTQFGKPVTLSCSQTLNHNVMYWYQQKSSQAPKLLFHYYDKDFNNEADTPDNFQSRRPNTSFCFLDIRSPGLGDTAMYLCATSKSPTTGWVAQHFGDGTRLSIL.

The V and J genes are TRBV29-1 and TRBJ1-1; D may be TRBD1 (5 bases). Trimming cost V 6 bases and J 4 bases, with 9 bases left between them. This CDR3 comprises 11 residues. Germline V lookup: CDR1 SQVTM, CDR2 ANQGSEA. This chain's CDR3 is CSVGGTTEAFF. CDR3 nucleotide sequence: TGCAGCGTCGGGGGGACCACTGAAGCTTTCTTT.

The gene calls are TRBV28 and TRBJ2-7; D perhaps matches TRBD1 (6 bases). V was clipped by 3 bases and J by 5 bases, with 11 bases between them. This CDR3 spans 13 amino acids. Germline CDR1 MDHEN, CDR2 SYDVKM. The CDR3 region has the DNA TGTGCCAGCAGTTTGGACAGTATACACGAGCAGTACTTC. It specifies CASSLDSIHEQYF.

The J gene is TRBJ1-5, the V gene TRBV28; D not certain. The germline V and J ends were trimmed by 7 bases and 0 bases, with 13 bases remaining between them. This CDR3 comprises 15 residues. In germline, CDR1 is MDHEN, CDR2 SYDVKM. The CDR3 reads CASISTEFSNQPQHF. CDR3 coding DNA: TGTGCCAGCATAAGCACCGAGTTTAGCAATCAGCCCCAGCATTTT.

The chain combines TRBV5-6 with TRBJ1-2; D unresolved. The CDR3 is 12 residues long. V lost 2 bases and J 4 bases, leaving 6 bases between the germline ends. The germline gives CDR1 SGHDT, CDR2 YYEEEE. In nucleotides, the CDR3 is TGTGCCAGCAGCTTCACGGTCTATGGCTACACCTTC. This translates into CASSFTVYGYTF. Combining the CDR3 with reference TRBV5-6 and TRBJ1-2 gives the whole variable domain DAGVTQSPTHLIKTRGQQVTLRCSPKSGHDTVSWYQQALGQGPQFIFQYYEEEERQRGNFPDRFSGHQFPNYSSELNVNALLLGDSALYLCASSFTVYGYTFGSGTRLTVV.

This clone was seen a single time. The chain links TRBV6-6 to TRBJ2-1; D might be TRBD2 (6 bases). From germline, CDR1 is MNHNY and CDR2 SVGAGI (reference sequence). V was trimmed by 6 bases and J by 15 bases, leaving 18 bases between them. The CDR3 runs 12 residues. CDR3 protein: CASSLSGVQRFF. As DNA, the CDR3 is TGTGCCAGCAGCCTTAGCGGAGTTCAACGGTTCTTC.

The chain is built from TRBV28 and TRBJ2-3; 10 nucleotides match TRBD2. The CDR3 length is 18 residues. Per germline, CDR1 MDHEN and CDR2 SYDVKM. Trimming at V came to 6 bases and at J to 3 bases, leaving 15 bases not matched to a gene. In DNA form, the CDR3 reads TGTGCCAGCAGCGAAAGCGGGAGGGCCCTGGGGGGAACAGATACGCAGTATTTT. Protein product: CASSESGRALGGTDTQYF.

The chain employs TRBV23-1 and TRBJ2-6; D remains unclear. TRBV23-1 is given ORF status, its function remaining uncertain. The CDR3 runs to 14 residues. V lost 2 bases, J lost 4 bases, and 6 bases lay in between. CDR3 region: CASSQIQGANVLTF. CDR3 coding DNA: TGCGCCAGCAGTCAAATCCAGGGGGCCAACGTCCTGACTTTC.

J is TRBJ2-7 and V is TRBV7-2; 8 positions agree with TRBD2. Germline V gives CDR1 SGHTA, CDR2 FQGNSA. The CDR3 has 15 amino acids. The ends lost 3 bases at V and 2 bases at J; junction bases unmatched: 6. The CDR3 bases are TGTGCCAGCAGCTTTGAAGCGGGAGTCGCCTACGAGCAGTACTTC. It translates to CASSFEAGVAYEQYF.

This chain links TRBV6-5 with TRBJ1-2; tentatively, D is TRBD1 (5 bases). Germline V gene data show CDR1 as MNHEY and CDR2 as SVGAGI. The V end lost 2 bases, the J end lost 8 bases, and 15 bases lay between the germline ends. This CDR3 has 14 amino acids. The CDR3, as DNA: TGTGCCAGCAGTTACGGGCCCAGGGCGCAGGGCTACACCTTC. It specifies CASSYGPRAQGYTF.

This chain connects TRBV19 to TRBJ1-5, with TRBD1 matching 7 bases. Germline V gives CDR1 LNHDA, CDR2 SQIVND (reference sequence). CDR3 length: 16 amino acids. The trim removed 4 bases at V and 5 bases at J, leaving 11 bases unmatched. The CDR3 spells CASSTTRTGRYQPQHF. The CDR3 nucleotides are TGTGCCAGTAGTACGACTAGGACAGGAAGGTATCAGCCCCAGCATTTT.

The chain carries TRBV4-1 and TRBJ1-5, with D hard to call. V gave up 0 bases and J gave up 2 bases, with 11 bases separating them. CDR3 length: 16 amino acids. The V gene's germline CDR1 is MGHRA and CDR2 YSYEKL. CDR3 bases: TGCGCCAGCAGCCAAGATCTTAAAGGAGGCAATCAGCCCCAGCATTTT. It encodes CASSQDLKGGNQPQHF.

The J gene is TRBJ2-7, the V gene TRBV6-4; D is perhaps TRBD1 (6 bases). With 6 bases removed from V and 2 bases from J, the gap between germline ends came to 17 bases. This CDR3 has 15 amino acids. CDR1 is MRHNA and CDR2 is SNTAGT in the germline V gene. The CDR3 is CASRLGASSTYEQYF. CDR3 nucleotides: TGTGCCAGCAGGTTGGGGGCTAGCAGTACCTACGAGCAGTACTTC.

DNA of the CDR3: TGTGCCAGCAGTCTTTGGGACACCGGCGACGGGCAGCCCCAGCATTTT. Encoded protein: CASSLWDTGDGQPQHF. V is TRBV2 and J is TRBJ1-5, with D maybe TRBD1 (6 bases). Germline CDR1 SNHLY, CDR2 FYNNEI. The V and J ends lost 5 bases and 7 bases respectively, with 21 bases between them. CDR3 size: 16 residues. The full variable domain, in which reference TRBV2 and TRBJ1-5 provide the parts outside the CDR3, is EPEVTQTPSHQVTQMGQEVILRCVPISNHLYFYWYRQILGQKVEFLVSFYNNEISEKSEIFDDQFSVERPDGSNFTLKIRSTKLEDSAMYFCASSLWDTGDGQPQHFGDGTRLSIL.

The gene calls are TRBV6-5 and TRBJ2-1, with 14 bases that match TRBD2. CDR3 length: 15 residues. Trimming cost V 5 bases and J 8 bases; bases outside gene matches: 5. The V gene's germline CDR1 is MNHEY and CDR2 SVGAGI. CDR3 coding DNA: TGTGCCAGCAGTCACGGGACTAGCGGGAGCGATGAGCAGTTCTTC. As protein: CASSHGTSGSDEQFF.

The V call is TRBV10-1, the J call TRBJ2-1, with TRBD2 identical over 8 bases. From germline, CDR1 is WNHNN and CDR2 SYGVQD (reference sequence). The CDR3 runs 14 residues. The ends lost 4 bases at V and 11 bases at J; junction bases unmatched: 10. The chain's CDR3 is CASSGGLGRKKQFF. The CDR3 nucleotides are TGCGCCAGCAGTGGGGGACTAGGGCGAAAAAAGCAGTTCTTC.

This rearrangement joins TRBV24-1 to TRBJ1-2, with 9 bases lining up with TRBD1. V lost 0 bases, J lost 4 bases, and 11 bases stayed unmatched. The CDR3 runs 18 residues. The germline V gene encodes CDR1 KGHDR and CDR2 SFDVKD. Written as DNA, the CDR3 is TGTGCCACCAGTGATTTGGGGGGCGGGACAGGGTATCGCTATGGCTACACCTTC. This translates into CATSDLGGGTGYRYGYTF.

The CDR3 protein is CASSLFAGGSDETQYF. The DNA for the CDR3 is TGTGCCAGCAGCTTATTCGCGGGGGGGTCGGATGAGACCCAGTACTTC. The chain is built from TRBV7-3 and TRBJ2-5, with TRBD2 matching over 9 bases. Trimming removed 2 bases from V and 5 bases from J; junction bases left unmatched: 9. This CDR3 is built from 16 residues. Per the germline V gene, CDR1 is SGHTA and CDR2 is FQGTGA.

In its sample, this clone was seen a few times. The rearrangement joins TRBV6-6 to TRBJ2-2; D might be TRBD2 (6 bases). Between the trimmed V and J ends, which lost 2 bases and 6 bases, there was a span of 16 bases. Germline assignment: CDR1 MNHNY and CDR2 SVGAGI (reference sequence). The CDR3 sequence is 16 residues long. The CDR3 sequence: CASSYAPRDGAGELFF. CDR3 nucleotide sequence: TGTGCCAGCAGTTACGCGCCGCGGGATGGGGCCGGGGAGCTGTTTTTT.

The rearrangement uses TRBV19 and TRBJ1-1; 7 bases align to TRBD1. Germline trimming cut 4 bases from V and 7 bases from J; bases unmatched to any gene: 3. This CDR3 is built from 12 residues. The germline gives CDR1 LNHDA, CDR2 SQIVND (reference sequence). The CDR3 sequence is CASSTGGSEAFF. The CDR3 region has the DNA TGTGCCAGTAGTACAGGGGGAAGTGAAGCTTTCTTT. The whole variable domain, filled in from reference TRBV19 and TRBJ1-1, reads DGGITQSPKYLFRKEGQNVTLSCEQNLNHDAMYWYRQDPGQGLRLIYYSQIVNDFQKGDIAEGYSVSREKKESFPLTVTSAQKNPTAFYLCASSTGGSEAFFGQGTRLTVV.

The CDR3 bases are TGCGCCAGCAGCGACGACACGGTGGACACCTTC. As protein: CASSDDTVDTF. This chain joins TRBV5-1 and TRBJ1-2; D not certain. Germline V CDR1 and CDR2: SGHRS, YFSETQ. The CDR3 consists of 11 residues. Trimming left V 4 bases short and J 12 bases short, with 13 bases between. Full variable domain (rest looked up from reference TRBV5-1 and TRBJ1-2): KAGVTQTPRYLIKTRGQQVTLSCSPISGHRSVSWYQQTPGQGLQFLFEYFSETQRNKGNFPGRFSGRQFSNSRSEMNVSTLELGDSALYLCASSDDTVDTFGSGTRLTVV.

The chain couples TRBV19 to TRBJ2-1; the D gene is possibly TRBD2 (5 bases). Germline V gene sequence: CDR1 LNHDA, CDR2 SQIVND (reference sequence). There are 14 residues in the CDR3. The V end was cut by 5 bases, the J end by 5 bases, with 13 bases between. Here the CDR3 reads CASSPYSGDNEQFF. The CDR3 DNA reads as TGTGCCAGTAGTCCTTACAGCGGTGACAATGAGCAGTTCTTC.

The chain uses TRBV10-3 and TRBJ1-1; no firm D call. The CDR3 runs to 13 residues. Germline V gene lookup returns CDR1 ENHRY and CDR2 SYGVKD. The V and J ends lost 6 bases and 4 bases respectively, with 12 bases between them. The CDR3 DNA sequence: TGTGCCATCAGGAACAGTGGGAGCACTGAAGCTTTCTTT. Protein sequence: CAIRNSGSTEAFF.

J is TRBJ2-6 and V is TRBV6-4; the match to TRBD1 covers 7 bases. Germline CDR1 reads MRHNA; CDR2 reads SNTAGT. The CDR3 contains 15 residues. J gave up 2 bases and V 5 bases, and 3 bases lay outside the gene matches. The CDR3, as DNA: TGTGCCAGCAGTACCACAGGGGCTGGGGCCAACGTCCTGACTTTC. This translates into CASSTTGAGANVLTF.

The V and J genes are TRBV9 and TRBJ2-1; D is perhaps TRBD2 (7 bases). V lost 3 bases to trimming and J lost 10 bases, with 20 bases between them. The CDR3 loop spans 15 amino acids. CDR1 is SGDLS, CDR2 YYNGEE, per germline. DNA for the CDR3: TGTGCCAGCAGCGCCCCGAGGGGGGGAGCGGGGGAGCAGTTCTTC. This sequence encodes CASSAPRGGAGEQFF.

This chain links TRBV27 with TRBJ2-3, with D tentatively TRBD1 (5 bases). V was trimmed by 11 bases and J by 2 bases, leaving 14 bases between them. The CDR3 length is 13 residues. Germline V gives CDR1 MNHEY, CDR2 SMNVEV (reference sequence). The CDR3 region has the DNA TGTGCCTCTTGCCAGGGTACCACAGATACGCAGTATTTT. Encoded protein: CASCQGTTDTQYF.

V gene TRBV12-3 or TRBV12-4 combines with J gene TRBJ2-7, with 7 bases that match TRBD1. V lost 6 bases and J lost 6; bases outside the gene matches: 5. The length of the CDR3 is 12 residues. The CDR3 nucleotides are TGTGCCAGCAGCTCGACAGGGTTCGAGCAGTACTTC. Amino acids: CASSSTGFEQYF.

This sequence joins TRBV7-9 and TRBJ2-2; 8 nucleotides align to TRBD2. Germline V lookup: CDR1 SEHNR, CDR2 FQNEAQ (reference sequence). With V trimmed by 1 base and J by 4 bases, 5 bases remained unmatched. There are 16 residues in the CDR3. The CDR3 here is CASSLELGLGTGELFF. CDR3 bases: TGTGCCAGCAGCTTAGAGTTGGGACTAGGCACCGGGGAGCTGTTTTTT.

This sequence joins TRBV3-1 (or the pseudogene TRBV3-2) and TRBJ2-1, with 12 bases lining up with TRBD2. CDR3 size: 16 residues. In germline, CDR1 is LGHDT, CDR2 YNNKEL (reference sequence). V shed 4 bases and J 5 bases; nucleotides not matched to a gene: 6. CDR3: CASSLLGLAGNNEQFF. Here the CDR3 DNA reads TGTGCCAGCAGCCTACTAGGACTAGCGGGAAACAATGAGCAGTTCTTC.